The clone carrying this T cell receptor beta chain came up a few times. TCRdb independently ran MiXCR on the RT-PCR reads; one entry per CDR3 protein. Among about a million distinct CDR3 sequences listed, roughly 18% were seen once. The source of the sample is a study of patients and donors after allogeneic stem cell transplantation. This CDR3 spans 15 amino acids. V dropped 0 bases and J dropped 2 bases, with 12 bases sitting between them. Germline CDR1 is DFQATT and CDR2 is SNEGSKA (reference sequence). The clonotype comes from a human donor who was either an allogeneic HSCT recipient or a stem cell or donor lymphocyte infusion donor (not recorded which). It is not recorded whose cells these are; they may come from a transplant donor. This chain connects TRBV20-1 to TRBJ2-3; D is unresolved. Sequencing input: blood, either unsorted or a sorted T cell fraction (not recorded which). CDR3 nucleotide sequence: TGCAGTGCTAGAGAGGCGGACGAATACACAGATACGCAGTATTTT. Translation gives CSAREADEYTDTQYF.